This TCR beta chain appears in the sequencing data of a study of naive and memory T cell subsets. After removal of 4 bases from V and 5 bases from J, the junction contained 9 bases not matched to a gene. Germline V lookup: CDR1 KGHDR, CDR2 SFDVKD. The CDR3 is 17 amino acids. To note about this clonotype: Its antigen is not known.

Study-level findings and limits: Diversity fell and Gini index rose from naive through CM, EM, EMRA.

CMV status came from CD4+ IFNgamma after overnight CMV lysate stimulation. The beta constant-region primer was an equimolar mix of two oligonucleotides covering TRBC1 and TRBC2. The ligated cDNA underwent four PCR rounds using SP2 and nested alpha and beta constant-region primers. Each CDR3 protein is one row after TCRdb ran MiXCR on the UMI-ligation and nested PCR reads. The data show roughly 130,000 distinct CDR3 sequences, roughly 32% seen once. The TCR originated in a human donor in good health. The rearrangement joins TRBV24-1 to TRBJ2-1; 11 bases fit TRBD2. The sample consisted of central memory CD4+ T cells from blood. The CDR3 region is CATSDHLSGRANNEQFF. DNA for the CDR3: TGTGCCACCAGTGACCACCTTAGCGGGAGGGCCAACAATGAGCAGTTCTTC.